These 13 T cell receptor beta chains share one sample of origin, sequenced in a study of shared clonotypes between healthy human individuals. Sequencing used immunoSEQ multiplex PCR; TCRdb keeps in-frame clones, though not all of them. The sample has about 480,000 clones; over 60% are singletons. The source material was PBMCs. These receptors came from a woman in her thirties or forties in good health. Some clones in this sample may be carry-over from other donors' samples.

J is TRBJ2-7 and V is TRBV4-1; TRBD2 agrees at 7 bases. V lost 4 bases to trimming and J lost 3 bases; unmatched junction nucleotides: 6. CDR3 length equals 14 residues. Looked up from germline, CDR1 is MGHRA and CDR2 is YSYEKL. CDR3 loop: CASSRPGTIYEQYF. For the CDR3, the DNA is TGCGCCAGCAGCCGCCCCGGGACTATCTACGAGCAGTACTTC.

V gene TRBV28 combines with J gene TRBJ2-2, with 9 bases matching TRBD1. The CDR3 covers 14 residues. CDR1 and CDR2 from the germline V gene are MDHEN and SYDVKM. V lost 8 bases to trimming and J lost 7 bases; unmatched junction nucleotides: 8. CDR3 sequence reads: CASGLGQGSGELFF. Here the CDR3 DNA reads TGTGCCAGCGGGTTGGGACAGGGTAGCGGGGAGCTGTTTTTT.

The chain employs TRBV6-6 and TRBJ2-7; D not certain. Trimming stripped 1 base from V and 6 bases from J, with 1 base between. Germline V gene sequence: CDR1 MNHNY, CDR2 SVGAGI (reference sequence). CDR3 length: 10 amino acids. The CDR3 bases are TGTGCCAGCAGTTACTGCGAGCAGTACTTC. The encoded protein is CASSYCEQYF.

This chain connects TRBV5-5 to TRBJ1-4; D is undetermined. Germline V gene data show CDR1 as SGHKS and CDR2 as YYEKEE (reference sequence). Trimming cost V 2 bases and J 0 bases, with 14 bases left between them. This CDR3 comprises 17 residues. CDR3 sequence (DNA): TGTGCCAGCAGCTTATATTCGACAACCGCAACTAATGAAAAACTGTTTTTT. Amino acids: CASSLYSTTATNEKLFF.

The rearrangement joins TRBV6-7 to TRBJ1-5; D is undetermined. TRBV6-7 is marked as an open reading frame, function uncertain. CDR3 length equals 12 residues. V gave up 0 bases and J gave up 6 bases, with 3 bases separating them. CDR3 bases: TGTGCCAGCAGTTACTCAAGTCAGCCCCAGCATTTT. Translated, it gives CASSYSSQPQHF.

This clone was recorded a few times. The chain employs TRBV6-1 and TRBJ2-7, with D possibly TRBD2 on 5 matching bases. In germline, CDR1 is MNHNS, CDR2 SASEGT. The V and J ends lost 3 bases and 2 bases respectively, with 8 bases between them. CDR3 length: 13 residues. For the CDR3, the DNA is TGTGCCAGCAGTGAGGGAGAGACCTACGAGCAGTACTTC. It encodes CASSEGETYEQYF.

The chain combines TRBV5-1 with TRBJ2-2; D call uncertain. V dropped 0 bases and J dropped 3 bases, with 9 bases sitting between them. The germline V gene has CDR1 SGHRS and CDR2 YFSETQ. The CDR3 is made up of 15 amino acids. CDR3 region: CASSLVQAYTGELFF. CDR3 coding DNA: TGCGCCAGCAGCTTGGTTCAGGCGTACACCGGGGAGCTGTTTTTT. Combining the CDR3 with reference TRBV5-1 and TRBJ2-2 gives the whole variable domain KAGVTQTPRYLIKTRGQQVTLSCSPISGHRSVSWYQQTPGQGLQFLFEYFSETQRNKGNFPGRFSGRQFSNSRSEMNVSTLELGDSALYLCASSLVQAYTGELFFGEGSRLTVL.

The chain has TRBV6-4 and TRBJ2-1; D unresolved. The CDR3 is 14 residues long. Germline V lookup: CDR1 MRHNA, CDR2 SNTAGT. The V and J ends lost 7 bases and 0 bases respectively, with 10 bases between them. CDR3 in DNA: TGTGCCAGCAAACAGTACAGCTCCTACAATGAGCAGTTCTTC. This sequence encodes CASKQYSSYNEQFF.

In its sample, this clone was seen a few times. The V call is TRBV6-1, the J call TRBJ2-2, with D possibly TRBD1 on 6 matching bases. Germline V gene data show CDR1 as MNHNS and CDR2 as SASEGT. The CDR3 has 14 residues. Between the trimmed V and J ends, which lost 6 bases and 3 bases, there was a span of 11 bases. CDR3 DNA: TGTGCCAGCAGGGGCAGGGGTGACACCGGGGAGCTGTTTTTT. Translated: CASRGRGDTGELFF.

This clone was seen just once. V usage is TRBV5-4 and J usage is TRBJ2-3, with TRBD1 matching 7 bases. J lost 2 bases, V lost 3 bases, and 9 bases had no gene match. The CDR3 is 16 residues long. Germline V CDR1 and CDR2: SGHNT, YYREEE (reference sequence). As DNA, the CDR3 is TGTGCCAGCAGCTCCGGACAGGCCCTTAACACAGATACGCAGTATTTT. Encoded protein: CASSSGQALNTDTQYF.

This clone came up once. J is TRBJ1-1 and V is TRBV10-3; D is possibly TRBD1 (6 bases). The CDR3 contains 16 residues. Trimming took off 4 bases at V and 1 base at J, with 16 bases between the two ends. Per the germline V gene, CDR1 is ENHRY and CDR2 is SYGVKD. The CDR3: CAISVTIGGRNTEAFF. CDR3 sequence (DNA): TGTGCCATCAGTGTAACAATAGGGGGACGGAACACTGAAGCTTTCTTT.

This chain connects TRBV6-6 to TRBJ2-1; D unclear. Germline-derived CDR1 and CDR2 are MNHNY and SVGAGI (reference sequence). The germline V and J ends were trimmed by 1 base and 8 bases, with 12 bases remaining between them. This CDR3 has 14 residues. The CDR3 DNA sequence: TGTGCCAGCAGTTACTACGGCCCCCAGTATGAGCAGTTCTTC. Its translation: CASSYYGPQYEQFF.

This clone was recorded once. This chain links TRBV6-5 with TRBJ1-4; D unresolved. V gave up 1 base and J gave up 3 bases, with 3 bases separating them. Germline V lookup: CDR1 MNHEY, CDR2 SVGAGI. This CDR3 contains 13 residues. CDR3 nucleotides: TGTGCCAGCAGTTACTTTGCTAATGAAAAACTGTTTTTT. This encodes CASSYFANEKLFF.